The 23 T cell receptor beta chains below come from one sample, sequenced in a study of spatial heterogeneity in lung cancer (dated by TCRdb to about 2019). The library was prepared using 5' RACE. TCRdb lists the instrument as NextSeq 500. TCRdb reworked the public reads: Q25 trimming with fastp, MiXCR clone assembly, productive beta chains retained. For every CDR3 protein sequence, its rows merge into one entry that carries the most common genes and DNA. This sample is represented by approximately 52,000 distinct CDR3 sequences; less than 5.5% of them were singletons. Approximately 10% of the sample goes to the ten largest clones. The time point label here, explained by the study, means: sample taken at primary tumor resection. The sequencing used PBMCs, collected at surgery. These receptors all come from a male donor with early-stage non-small cell lung cancer.

This chain uses TRBV5-1 with TRBJ2-3, with D hard to call. Trimming shortened V by 2 bases and J by 6 bases, and 10 bases separated the two germline ends. Germline CDR1 SGHRS, CDR2 YFSETQ. The CDR3 runs to 13 residues. The CDR3 DNA follows: TGCGCCAGCAGCTTTGGCCAGTCGGATACGCAGTATTTT. Amino acid sequence: CASSFGQSDTQYF.

This clonotype was counted at least ten times. The J gene is TRBJ2-1, the V gene TRBV7-2; D gene unclear. The ends were cut back, 1 base at V and 4 bases at J, with 5 bases in the middle. Germline V CDR1 and CDR2: SGHTA, FQGNSA. The CDR3 covers 13 residues. This CDR3 is CASSLGRYNEQFF. In nucleotides, the CDR3 is TGTGCCAGCAGCTTAGGGCGGTACAATGAGCAGTTCTTC.

This clonotype was observed many times. V and J are TRBV20-1 and TRBJ2-7; D may be TRBD2 (6 bases). Germline CDR1 and CDR2: DFQATT and SNEGSKA (reference sequence). The CDR3 covers 14 residues. V lost 3 bases and J lost 5, with 17 bases in between. The CDR3 here is CSASRSSAIDEQYF. CDR3 in DNA: TGCAGTGCTAGTAGGTCTAGCGCAATCGACGAGCAGTACTTC.

This clonotype was seen at least ten times. The chain is built from TRBV3-1 and TRBJ2-7, with TRBD1 identical over 10 bases. Unmatched junction bases numbered 6, after V lost 5 bases and J lost 5 bases. CDR1 LGHDT and CDR2 YNNKEL come from the germline V gene (reference sequence). The CDR3 contains 14 residues. CDR3 sequence reads: CASSYRDRGHEQYF. The CDR3 DNA sequence: TGTGCCAGCAGCTACCGGGACAGGGGCCACGAGCAGTACTTC.

This clonotype was observed a handful of times. The V gene is TRBV27, the J gene TRBJ2-1, with 9 bases that match TRBD2. The CDR3 contains 13 residues. The germline gives CDR1 MNHEY, CDR2 SMNVEV (reference sequence). The J segment lost 8 bases and the V segment lost 5 bases, leaving 4 bases of the junction unmatched. CDR3 coding DNA: TGTGCCAGCAGTATTAGCGGGAGCTATGAGCAGTTCTTC. Protein sequence: CASSISGSYEQFF.

This clonotype has at least ten counts. This chain connects TRBV5-1 to TRBJ2-7; 8 positions agree with TRBD1. The CDR3 sequence is 15 residues long. The germline V gene encodes CDR1 SGHRS and CDR2 YFSETQ. J lost 5 bases, V lost 0 bases, and 7 bases had no gene match. DNA for the CDR3: TGCGCCAGCAGCTTGGACGGCAGGGGGCCAGACGAGCAGTACTTC. Translation gives CASSLDGRGPDEQYF.

This clonotype was observed at least ten times. The V call is TRBV14, the J call TRBJ2-1, with 7 positions matching TRBD2. The CDR3 has 16 amino acids. Germline V gives CDR1 SGHDN, CDR2 FVKESK. With V trimmed by 1 base and J by 4 bases, 7 bases remained unmatched. The chain's CDR3 is CASSQVGGREYNEQFF. CDR3 bases: TGTGCCAGCAGCCAAGTTGGGGGGAGGGAGTACAATGAGCAGTTCTTC.

This clonotype was counted at least ten times. The chain employs TRBV20-1 and TRBJ1-1; D gene uncertain. Per the germline V gene, CDR1 is DFQATT and CDR2 is SNEGSKA (reference sequence). The CDR3 runs 13 residues. Trimming stripped 3 bases from V and 0 bases from J, with 8 bases between. This chain's CDR3 is CSASSNMNTEAFF. The CDR3, as DNA: TGCAGTGCTAGCTCCAACATGAACACTGAAGCTTTCTTT.

This clonotype was counted at least ten times. The V gene is TRBV7-2, the J gene TRBJ2-7, with 8 bases fitting TRBD2. CDR3 length: 15 residues. Losses at the gene ends were 2 bases for V and 3 bases for J; bases not matched to a gene: 6. Germline V CDR1 and CDR2: SGHTA, FQGNSA. The CDR3 spells CASSLWSSGFYEQYF. In nucleotides, the CDR3 is TGTGCCAGCAGCTTATGGTCTAGCGGGTTCTACGAGCAGTACTTC.

The rearrangement joins TRBV20-1 to TRBJ2-1; D is possibly TRBD2 (5 bases). The CDR3 consists of 12 residues. The germline V and J ends were trimmed by 7 bases and 5 bases, with 12 bases remaining between them. Germline CDR1 reads DFQATT; CDR2 reads SNEGSKA (reference sequence). CDR3: CSVKDFNNEQFF. As DNA, the CDR3 is TGCAGTGTGAAGGACTTTAACAATGAGCAGTTCTTC.

This clonotype was observed at least ten times. V and J are TRBV29-1 and TRBJ1-2; 7 bases are a match to TRBD1. With 3 bases clipped from V and 4 bases from J, the junction kept 2 bases outside the gene matches. Germline assignment: CDR1 SQVTM and CDR2 ANQGSEA. The CDR3 is made up of 12 amino acids. This CDR3 reads CSVDRGGYGYTF. Here the CDR3 DNA reads TGCAGCGTTGACAGGGGGGGCTATGGCTACACCTTC.

This clonotype came up many times. The chain carries TRBV5-1 and TRBJ2-5; D is uncertain. V was pared by 3 bases and J by 1 base, with 10 bases between. Looked up from germline, CDR1 is SGHRS and CDR2 is YFSETQ. This CDR3 comprises 14 residues. The DNA for the CDR3 is TGCGCCAGCAGCTCTCTTTCGCTCCAAGAGACCCAGTACTTC. Protein: CASSSLSLQETQYF. The full variable domain, completed using reference TRBV5-1 and TRBJ2-5, is KAGVTQTPRYLIKTRGQQVTLSCSPISGHRSVSWYQQTPGQGLQFLFEYFSETQRNKGNFPGRFSGRQFSNSRSEMNVSTLELGDSALYLCASSSLSLQETQYFGPGTRLLVL.

In this sample, this clonotype turned up many times. The genes are TRBV5-5 and TRBJ2-7, with D unclear. Per germline, CDR1 SGHKS and CDR2 YYEKEE (reference sequence). Deletions cut 4 bases from V and 9 bases from J, with 14 bases between. CDR3 length: 12 amino acids. The CDR3 sequence is CASSHDTHGQYF. The CDR3 DNA reads as TGTGCCAGCAGCCACGACACCCACGGGCAGTACTTC. The complete variable domain, with remaining parts taken from reference TRBV5-5 and TRBJ2-7, reads DAGVTQSPTHLIKTRGQQVTLRCSPISGHKSVSWYQQVLGQGPQFIFQYYEKEERGRGNFPDRFSARQFPNYSSELNVNALLLGDSALYLCASSHDTHGQYFGPGTRLTVT.

This clonotype came up many times. The chain combines TRBV7-2 with TRBJ2-3, with TRBD2 identical over 10 bases. CDR3 length: 18 residues. Per germline, CDR1 SGHTA and CDR2 FQGNSA. J lost 3 bases, V lost 5 bases, and 14 bases had no gene match. CDR3 region: CASSPAASGSGGTDTQYF. DNA of the CDR3: TGTGCCAGCAGCCCCGCGGCTAGCGGGAGCGGCGGGACAGATACGCAGTATTTT.

This clonotype showed up many times. The chain carries TRBV4-1 and TRBJ2-1, with 14 bases identical to TRBD2. The length of the CDR3 is 16 residues. CDR1 and CDR2 (germline): MGHRA, YSYEKL. V was pared by 3 bases and J by 9 bases, with 7 bases of the junction left unmatched. CDR3 region: CASSHRGTSGSAEQFF. Written as DNA, the CDR3 is TGCGCCAGCAGCCATCGAGGGACTAGCGGGAGTGCTGAGCAGTTCTTC.

This clonotype was counted ten times or more. The chain combines TRBV29-1 with TRBJ2-5, with a possible D match to TRBD2 (5 bases). CDR3 length equals 13 residues. Looked up from germline, CDR1 is SQVTM and CDR2 is ANQGSEA. Trimming took 4 bases from V and 0 from J, leaving 9 bases between them. CDR3 nucleotide sequence: TGCAGCGTTGTAGGGAGATACCAAGAGACCCAGTACTTC. Protein product: CSVVGRYQETQYF.

This clonotype was seen many times. This chain uses TRBV6-2 or TRBV6-3 with TRBJ2-7, with a possible D match to TRBD2 (6 bases). Trimming stripped 4 bases from V and 2 bases from J, with 18 bases between. The CDR3 spans 16 residues. CDR1 and CDR2 from the germline V gene are MNHEY and SVGEGT. Here the CDR3 reads CASSSFGKAGPYEQYF. DNA for the CDR3: TGTGCCAGCAGTTCTTTTGGCAAGGCGGGACCCTACGAGCAGTACTTC.

The table lists this clonotype with many counts. For the CDR3, the DNA is TGTGCCAGCAGCCGCTTAGGGCGAACTGAAGCTTTCTTT. As protein: CASSRLGRTEAFF. J is TRBJ1-1 and V is TRBV5-6; D uncertain. The ends were cut back, 4 bases at V and 5 bases at J, with 12 bases in the middle. The germline CDR1 and CDR2 sequences are SGHDT and YYEEEE. The CDR3 spans 13 residues.

This clonotype has a count of ten or more. This chain connects TRBV12-3 or TRBV12-4 to TRBJ2-3; 9 bases map to TRBD1. J was trimmed by 3 bases and V by 6 bases; bases with no gene match: 7. The CDR3 totals 15 residues. CDR3 DNA: TGTGCCAGCAGGTCCTCCGGACAGGGGACAGATACGCAGTATTTT. Its protein is CASRSSGQGTDTQYF.

The chain carries TRBV9 and TRBJ2-7; 9 bases agree with TRBD1. The V segment lost 3 bases and the J segment 7 bases; nucleotides outside the gene matches: 11. Germline V gives CDR1 SGDLS, CDR2 YYNGEE. This CDR3 region has 15 residues. CDR3: CASSADPNRGREQYF. The DNA of the CDR3 is TGTGCCAGCAGCGCCGATCCTAACAGGGGGCGTGAGCAGTACTTC.

The chain couples TRBV12-3 or TRBV12-4 to TRBJ2-3; D might be TRBD1 or TRBD2, each matching 5 bases. The V end was cut by 6 bases, the J end by 4 bases, with 17 bases between. This CDR3 region has 15 residues. CDR3 protein: CASSQGPPGADTQYF. CDR3 nucleotides: TGTGCCAGCAGCCAGGGACCTCCCGGAGCAGATACGCAGTATTTT.

This clonotype was picked up many times. V is TRBV12-3 or TRBV12-4 and J is TRBJ2-7; 9 nucleotides match TRBD2. V shed 6 bases, J shed 2 bases, and the junction held 11 bases outside the gene matches. The CDR3 spans 16 residues. The CDR3, as DNA: TGTGCCAGCAGCTCCGGGGTAGCGGGAGTGACCTACGAGCAGTACTTC. It translates to CASSSGVAGVTYEQYF.

This clonotype was detected ten times or more. The rearrangement links TRBV7-6 to TRBJ2-1; no firm D call. With 2 bases removed from V and 7 bases from J, the gap between germline ends came to 12 bases. The CDR3 is 14 amino acids. Germline assignment: CDR1 SGHVS and CDR2 FNYEAQ. The CDR3 DNA is TGTGCCAGCAGCTTATCGAACAGTGGTAATGAGCAGTTCTTC. As protein: CASSLSNSGNEQFF.